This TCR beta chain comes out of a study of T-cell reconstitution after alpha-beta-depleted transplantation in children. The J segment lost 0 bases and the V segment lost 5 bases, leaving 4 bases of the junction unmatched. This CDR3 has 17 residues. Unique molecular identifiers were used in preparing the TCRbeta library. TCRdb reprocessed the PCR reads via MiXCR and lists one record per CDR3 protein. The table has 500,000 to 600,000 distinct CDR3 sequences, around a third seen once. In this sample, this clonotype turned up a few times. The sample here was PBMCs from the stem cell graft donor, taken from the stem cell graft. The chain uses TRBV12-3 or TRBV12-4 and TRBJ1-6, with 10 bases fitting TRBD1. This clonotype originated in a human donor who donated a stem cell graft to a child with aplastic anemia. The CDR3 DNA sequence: TGTGCCAGCAGTGGCCGGACAGGGGGCTCCTATAATTCACCCCTCCACTTT. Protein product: CASSGRTGGSYNSPLHF.